The 4 T cell receptor beta chains below all came from one sample that was sequenced in a study of T cell changes during pregnancy in multiple sclerosis. The method was immunoSEQ multiplex PCR; TCRdb's version includes in-frame clones alone and lacks a portion of them. The sample records about 40,000 clones, roughly nine tenths being singletons. The specimen was CD4+ T cells from peripheral blood mononuclear cells, collected after pregnancy. The receptors come from a female donor with multiple sclerosis, enrolled in a pregnancy study.

V gene TRBV21-1 combines with J gene TRBJ1-2. TRBV21-1 is classified as a pseudogene. This CDR3 has 14 amino acids. CDR3 amino acids: CATDSPGANYGYTF. The DNA of the CDR3 is TGTGCCACCGATTCCCCGGGGGCTAACTATGGCTACACCTTC.

The chain carries TRBV9 and TRBJ2-3; 11 bases match TRBD2. J gave up 5 bases and V 0 bases, and 8 bases lay outside the gene matches. This CDR3 comprises 17 residues. CDR1 and CDR2 from the germline V gene are SGDLS and YYNGEE. CDR3 nucleotides: TGTGCCAGCAGCGTAGAACTAGCGGGAGCCTTAGGAGATACGCAGTATTTT. Translation: CASSVELAGALGDTQYF.

The rearrangement joins TRBV6-5 to TRBJ1-5; D is uncertain. V lost 2 bases to trimming and J lost 3 bases, with 14 bases between them. Germline V gives CDR1 MNHEY, CDR2 SVGAGI. The CDR3 has 16 amino acids. The CDR3 DNA reads TGTGCCAGCAGTTACCTTCCGGACGGACTCAATCAGCCCCAGCATTTT. It yields the protein CASSYLPDGLNQPQHF.

This clone was observed a single time. The rearrangement uses TRBV10-3 and TRBJ2-6, with D hard to call. V was clipped by 4 bases and J by 0 bases, with 10 bases between them. The CDR3 is made up of 16 amino acids. CDR1 and CDR2 (germline): ENHRY, SYGVKD. In DNA form, the CDR3 reads TGTGCCATCAGTGCACAGAGCTACTCTGGGGCCAACGTCCTGACTTTC. Protein product: CAISAQSYSGANVLTF.